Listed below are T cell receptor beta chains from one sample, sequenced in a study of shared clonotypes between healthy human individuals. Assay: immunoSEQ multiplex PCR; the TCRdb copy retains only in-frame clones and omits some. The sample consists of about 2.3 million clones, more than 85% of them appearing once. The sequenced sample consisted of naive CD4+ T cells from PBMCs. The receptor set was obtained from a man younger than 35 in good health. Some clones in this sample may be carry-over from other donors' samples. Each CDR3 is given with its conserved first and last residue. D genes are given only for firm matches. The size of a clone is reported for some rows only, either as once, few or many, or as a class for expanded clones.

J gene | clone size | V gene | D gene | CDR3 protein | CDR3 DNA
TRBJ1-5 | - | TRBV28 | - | CASSLSWGNQPQHF | TGTGCCAGCAGTTTATCATGGGGAAATCAGCCCCAGCATTTT
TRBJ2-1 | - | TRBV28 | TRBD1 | CASSRWDRDSNEQFF | TGTGCCAGCAGTCGTTGGGACAGGGACAGCAATGAGCAGTTCTTC
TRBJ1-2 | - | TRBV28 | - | CASSFAGTYGYTF | TGTGCCAGCAGTTTTGCAGGGACCTATGGCTACACCTTC
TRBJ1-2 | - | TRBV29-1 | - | CSVGLRGTSNYGYTF | TGCAGCGTGGGGCTCCGGGGGACTTCTAACTATGGCTACACCTTC
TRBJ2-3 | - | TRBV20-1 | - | CSSSGTDTQYF | TGCAGTTCAAGCGGCACAGATACGCAGTATTTT
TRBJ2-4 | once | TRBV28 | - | CASSLLVSPQKNIQYF | TGTGCCAGCAGTTTATTAGTCAGCCCACAAAAAAACATTCAGTACTTC
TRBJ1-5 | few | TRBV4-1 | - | CASSQVPGDQPQHF | TGCGCCAGCAGCCAGGTACCCGGGGATCAGCCCCAGCATTTT
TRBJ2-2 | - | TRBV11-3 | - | CASSLYAGELFF | TGTGCCAGCAGCTTATACGCCGGGGAGCTGTTTTTT
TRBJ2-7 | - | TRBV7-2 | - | CASSLVAGAYEQYF | TGTGCCAGCAGCTTAGTGGCGGGCGCCTACGAGCAGTACTTC
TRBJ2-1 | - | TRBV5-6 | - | CASSRRGDSHNEQFF | TGTGCCAGCAGCAGAAGGGGGGACAGTCACAATGAGCAGTTCTTC
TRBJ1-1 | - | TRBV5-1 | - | CASSTSGTVNTEAFF | TGCGCCAGCAGCACGTCCGGGACCGTTAACACTGAAGCTTTCTTT
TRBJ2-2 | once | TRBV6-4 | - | CASKQGELAGELFF | TGTGCCAGCAAACAGGGAGAGTTAGCCGGGGAGCTGTTTTTT
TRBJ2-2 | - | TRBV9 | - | CASSGRDFNTGELFF | TGTGCCAGCAGCGGGAGGGACTTCAACACCGGGGAGCTGTTTTTT
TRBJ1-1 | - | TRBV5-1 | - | CASSLAGGDTEAFF | TGCGCCAGCAGCTTGGCCGGGGGCGACACTGAAGCTTTCTTT
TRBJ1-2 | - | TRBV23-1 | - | CASSVYLRRKTYGYTF | TGCGCCAGCAGTGTGTATTTACGCAGAAAGACCTATGGCTACACCTTC
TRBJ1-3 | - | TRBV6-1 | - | CASSELILVSGNTIYF | TGTGCCAGCAGTGAATTGATACTGGTCTCTGGAAACACCATATATTTT
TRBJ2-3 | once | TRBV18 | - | CASPSEYPGATDTQYF | TGTGCCAGCCCCTCAGAGTACCCGGGGGCGACAGATACGCAGTATTTT
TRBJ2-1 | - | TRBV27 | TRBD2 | CASRSSGSHEQFF | TGTGCCAGCAGGTCTAGCGGGAGTCATGAGCAGTTCTTC
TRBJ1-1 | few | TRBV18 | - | CASSPRVGMNTEAFF | TGTGCCAGCTCACCCCGGGTCGGAATGAACACTGAAGCTTTCTTT
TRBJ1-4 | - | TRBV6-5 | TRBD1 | CASSYGTGRQKLFF | TGTGCCAGCAGTTATGGGACAGGGAGACAAAAACTGTTTTTT
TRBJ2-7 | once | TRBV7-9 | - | CASSLPAGASYEQYF | TGTGCCAGCAGCCTTCCGGCGGGTGCCTCCTACGAGCAGTACTTC
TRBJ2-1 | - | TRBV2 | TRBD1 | CAGARDRAGNEQFF | TGTGCCGGGGCCCGGGACAGGGCGGGGAATGAGCAGTTCTTC
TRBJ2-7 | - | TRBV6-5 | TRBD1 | CASSWDRGLDEQYF | TGTGCCAGCAGTTGGGACAGGGGTCTCGACGAGCAGTACTTC
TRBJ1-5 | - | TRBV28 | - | CASSQDWPQHF | TGTGCCAGCAGCCAGGACTGGCCCCAGCATTTT
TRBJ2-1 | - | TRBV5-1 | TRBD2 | CASSLEPGLAGAVEQFF | TGCGCCAGCAGCTTGGAGCCGGGACTAGCGGGAGCTGTTGAGCAGTTCTTC
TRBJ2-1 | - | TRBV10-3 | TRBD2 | CAISDGGGGEQFF | TGTGCCATCAGTGACGGGGGGGGTGGCGAGCAGTTCTTC
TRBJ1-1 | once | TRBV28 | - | CASSSGTEAFF | TGTGCCAGCAGCTCCGGGACTGAAGCTTTCTTT
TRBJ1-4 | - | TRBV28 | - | CASRRTVLNEKLFF | TGTGCCAGCAGAAGGACAGTACTTAATGAAAAACTGTTTTTT
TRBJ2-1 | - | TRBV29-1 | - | CSPKVDEYNEQFF | TGCAGCCCCAAGGTGGACGAATACAATGAGCAGTTCTTC
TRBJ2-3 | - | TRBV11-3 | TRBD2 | CASSDALGGGADTQYF | TGTGCCAGCAGCGACGCATTGGGGGGAGGGGCAGATACGCAGTATTTT
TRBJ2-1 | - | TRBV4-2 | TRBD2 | CASSQELAGVAYNEQFF | TGTGCCAGCAGCCAAGAACTAGCGGGAGTAGCGTACAATGAGCAGTTCTTC
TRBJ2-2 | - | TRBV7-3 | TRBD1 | CASRKTGTGNTGELFF | TGTGCCAGCAGAAAAACCGGGACAGGGAACACCGGGGAGCTGTTTTTT
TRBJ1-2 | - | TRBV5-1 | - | CASSLEDRSGYTF | TGCGCCAGCAGCTTGGAAGACAGGAGTGGCTACACCTTC
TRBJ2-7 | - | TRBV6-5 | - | CASSLFRDTAYEQYF | TGTGCCAGCAGTCTCTTCCGGGACACCGCCTACGAGCAGTACTTC
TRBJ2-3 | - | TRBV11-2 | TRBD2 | CASSLGTSGRVDTQYF | TGTGCCAGCAGCTTAGGGACTAGCGGGAGGGTAGATACGCAGTATTTT
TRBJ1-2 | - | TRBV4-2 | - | CASSQDFTADDYGYTF | TGTGCCAGCAGCCAAGATTTTACAGCTGATGACTATGGCTACACCTTC
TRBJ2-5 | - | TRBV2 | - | CASSDRGQETQYF | TGTGCCAGCAGTGATCGGGGCCAAGAGACCCAGTACTTC
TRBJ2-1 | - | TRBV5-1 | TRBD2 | CASSLGRSGRGNEQFF | TGCGCCAGCAGCCTCGGTAGAAGCGGGAGAGGCAATGAGCAGTTCTTC
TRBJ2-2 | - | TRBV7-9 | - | CASSLAGRGPFELFF | TGTGCCAGCAGCTTAGCGGGGAGAGGACCCTTCGAACTGTTTTTT
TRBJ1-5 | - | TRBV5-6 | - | CASSLAPGEPQHF | TGTGCCAGCAGCCTGGCCCCCGGAGAGCCCCAGCATTTT
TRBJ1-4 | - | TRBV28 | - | CASAPGYEKLFF | TGTGCCAGCGCCCCAGGGTATGAAAAACTGTTTTTT
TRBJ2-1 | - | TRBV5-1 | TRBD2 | CASSLGGTSGNNEQFF | TGCGCCAGCAGCTTGGGCGGGACTAGCGGGAACAATGAGCAGTTCTTC